The 17 T cell receptor beta chains listed next were all sequenced from one sample in a study of blood T cell repertoires in COVID-19. Here immunoSEQ multiplex PCR was the method, and the copy in TCRdb shows in-frame clones only, minus some. This table has about 64,000 clones, around 84% appearing once. The specimen sequenced was peripheral blood. The receptors originated from a woman aged 60 to 75 with acute or convalescent COVID-19.

This chain links TRBV27 with TRBJ2-1, with D tentatively TRBD2 (6 bases). Per the germline V gene, CDR1 is MNHEY and CDR2 is SMNVEV (reference sequence). Trimming cost V 3 bases and J 7 bases, with 10 bases left between them. There are 13 residues in the CDR3. This CDR3 is CASSLAGRNEQFF. CDR3 bases: TGTGCCAGCAGTTTGGCAGGGAGGAATGAGCAGTTCTTC.

This chain uses TRBV3-1 (or the pseudogene TRBV3-2) with TRBJ2-3, with TRBD1 matching over 9 bases. From germline, CDR1 is LGHDT and CDR2 YNNKEL (reference sequence). Trimming at V came to 2 bases and at J to 1 base, leaving 1 base not matched to a gene. This CDR3 is built from 15 residues. The CDR3, as DNA: TGTGCCAGCAGCCAATGGACAGGGGGCACAGATACGCAGTATTTT. Amino acid sequence: CASSQWTGGTDTQYF.

The chain joins TRBV5-6 to TRBJ2-3, with D possibly matching TRBD2 (5 bases). Trimming took off 0 bases at V and 7 bases at J, with 15 bases between the two ends. The CDR3 sequence is 15 residues long. The V gene's germline CDR1 is SGHDT and CDR2 YYEEEE. DNA for the CDR3: TGTGCCAGCAGCTTGGTAGCGTCCAAAGAGCATACGCAGTATTTT. Its protein product is CASSLVASKEHTQYF.

The chain joins TRBV9 to TRBJ1-1; the match to TRBD1 covers 7 bases. The germline V gene encodes CDR1 SGDLS and CDR2 YYNGEE. CDR3 size: 14 residues. V was clipped by 4 bases and J by 4 bases; unmatched bases: 7. CDR3 coding DNA: TGTGCCAGCAGCACCCTGACAGGGAGCACTGAAGCTTTCTTT. Residues: CASSTLTGSTEAFF.

The V gene is TRBV6-1, the J gene TRBJ1-5, with 10 bases lining up with TRBD1. CDR1 is MNHNS, CDR2 SASEGT, per germline. The junction had 9 bases not matched to a gene; V was cut back by 3 bases and J by 1 base. The CDR3 has 18 amino acids. CDR3 sequence: CASSDKDRGWLSNQPQHF. CDR3 coding DNA: TGTGCCAGCAGTGACAAGGACAGGGGGTGGCTAAGCAATCAGCCCCAGCATTTT.

This clone occurred a few times. The chain links TRBV3-1 (or the pseudogene TRBV3-2) to TRBJ1-3; D might be TRBD1 (5 bases). Germline V gene data show CDR1 as LGHDT and CDR2 as YNNKEL (reference sequence). The CDR3 runs to 15 residues. With 3 bases removed from V and 1 base from J, the gap between germline ends came to 10 bases. Here the CDR3 DNA reads TGTGCCAGCAGCCAGAACCAGGGTTCTGGAAACACCATATATTTT. This gives the protein CASSQNQGSGNTIYF.

Only a few counts were recorded for this clone. The genes are TRBV11-2 and TRBJ1-1; no clear D. This CDR3 has 13 residues. Trimming shortened V by 1 base and J by 8 bases, and 11 bases separated the two germline ends. Germline V lookup: CDR1 SGHAT, CDR2 FQNNGV. This CDR3 is CASSLAGRYEAFF. The CDR3 coding sequence is TGTGCCAGCAGCTTAGCGGGGAGGTACGAAGCTTTCTTT.

V usage is TRBV7-9 and J usage is TRBJ1-2; D is uncertain. CDR3 length: 13 residues. V was cut by 1 base and J by 6 bases, with 9 bases left in between. Germline V lookup: CDR1 SEHNR, CDR2 FQNEAQ (reference sequence). The CDR3 bases are TGTGCCAGCAGCTTAGGGGCCTACAATGGCTACACCTTC. This sequence encodes CASSLGAYNGYTF.

This chain connects TRBV5-1 to TRBJ1-1; D possibly corresponds to TRBD1 (6 bases). Germline V gene sequence: CDR1 SGHRS, CDR2 YFSETQ. CDR3 length: 16 amino acids. The germline V and J ends were trimmed by 0 bases and 5 bases, with 17 bases remaining between them. The CDR3, as DNA: TGCGCCAGCAGCTTGGAGGGGGATCGAAGTTATACTGAAGCTTTCTTT. Translation gives CASSLEGDRSYTEAFF.

V is TRBV5-1 and J is TRBJ2-3; no firm D call. The CDR3 runs to 12 residues. Trimming left V 4 bases short and J 11 bases short, with 14 bases between. Germline-derived CDR1 and CDR2 are SGHRS and YFSETQ. CDR3 loop: CASSMALAVQYF. The CDR3 coding sequence is TGCGCCAGCAGCATGGCTCTCGCGGTGCAGTATTTT.

The chain employs TRBV9 and TRBJ1-2, with D unclear. Trimming took off 1 base at V and 3 bases at J, with 7 bases between the two ends. The CDR3 contains 13 residues. From germline, CDR1 is SGDLS and CDR2 YYNGEE. This CDR3 is CASSVTPDYGYTF. The CDR3 coding sequence is TGTGCCAGCAGCGTAACCCCGGACTATGGCTACACCTTC.

This chain connects TRBV30 to TRBJ2-3; TRBD2 matches at 10 bases. The CDR3 spans 16 residues. The germline V gene has CDR1 GTSNPN and CDR2 SVGIG (reference sequence). Losses at the gene ends were 4 bases for V and 0 bases for J; bases not matched to a gene: 7. The CDR3 protein is CAWKLAGAVSTDTQYF. As DNA, the CDR3 is TGTGCCTGGAAGCTAGCGGGGGCCGTTAGCACAGATACGCAGTATTTT.

This clone was found once. The chain has TRBV12-5 and TRBJ2-7; D gene ambiguous. Between the trimmed V and J ends, which lost 3 bases and 7 bases, there was a span of 7 bases. Germline values: CDR1 LGHNT, CDR2 FRNRAP. This CDR3 has 11 residues. The CDR3 region has the DNA TGTGCTAGTGGTTTCCTCGGGGAGCAGTACTTC. Residues: CASGFLGEQYF.

This clone appeared a single time. The chain is built from TRBV12-3 or TRBV12-4 and TRBJ2-3; D might be TRBD1 (6 bases). V was shortened by 1 base and J by 6 bases, with 8 bases between the two germline ends. The CDR3 covers 13 residues. As DNA, the CDR3 is TGTGCCAGCAGTTTAGACAGGGCGGATACGCAGTATTTT. Translated, it gives CASSLDRADTQYF.

V is TRBV30 and J is TRBJ1-1; TRBD1 might be the D (6 bases). The V end was cut by 4 bases, the J end by 4 bases, with 7 bases between. CDR3 size: 11 residues. CDR1 is GTSNPN, CDR2 SVGIG, per germline (reference sequence). In DNA form, the CDR3 reads TGTGCCTGGAACAGGGCCACTGAAGCTTTCTTT. Protein: CAWNRATEAFF.

V and J are TRBV30 and TRBJ1-2; D unresolved. This CDR3 contains 12 residues. Trimming took off 4 bases at V and 5 bases at J, with 11 bases between the two ends. Per germline, CDR1 GTSNPN and CDR2 SVGIG (reference sequence). Here the CDR3 reads CAWTQDFYGYTF. DNA for the CDR3: TGTGCCTGGACTCAGGACTTTTATGGCTACACCTTC.

The chain recombines TRBV27 with TRBJ1-3, with 7 nucleotides matching TRBD1. CDR3 length: 16 residues. From germline, CDR1 is MNHEY and CDR2 SMNVEV (reference sequence). Germline trimming cut 4 bases from V and 0 bases from J; bases unmatched to any gene: 6. The chain's CDR3 is CASSSKTGVSGNTIYF. DNA for the CDR3: TGTGCCAGCAGTTCCAAAACAGGGGTCTCTGGAAACACCATATATTTT.